This is a list of T cell receptor beta chains from one sample in a study of blood T cell repertoires in COVID-19. Assay: immunoSEQ multiplex PCR; the TCRdb copy retains only in-frame clones and omits some. Seen here are over 120,000 clones, about three quarters observed once, and the top ten hold more than 1.5%. Source material: peripheral blood. These receptor sequences come from an older woman with acute or convalescent COVID-19. Each CDR3 is given with its conserved first and last residue. The D gene is left open where the match is weak. The listing skips clone size in some rows; elsewhere it reads once, few, many or a size class.

abundance: -
d_gene: TRBD1
j_gene: TRBJ1-1
v_gene: TRBV29-1
CDR3aa: CSVRMTGLLGAFF
CDR3nt: TGCAGCGTTCGTATGACAGGGCTTTTGGGAGCTTTCTTT

abundance: -
d_gene: -
j_gene: TRBJ1-4
v_gene: TRBV5-4
CDR3aa: CASSLDRATANEKLFF
CDR3nt: TGTGCCAGCAGCTTGGACAGGGCGACAGCTAATGAAAAACTGTTTTTT

abundance: -
d_gene: -
j_gene: TRBJ2-5
v_gene: TRBV27
CDR3aa: CASSLRGAGETQYF
CDR3nt: TGTGCCAGCAGCCTCCGGGGGGCGGGAGAGACCCAGTACTTC

abundance: -
d_gene: TRBD2
j_gene: TRBJ2-1
v_gene: TRBV27
CDR3aa: CASIRLGEGLYNEQFF
CDR3nt: TGTGCCAGCATTCGACTAGGGGAGGGCCTATACAATGAGCAGTTCTTC

abundance: -
d_gene: TRBD1
j_gene: TRBJ1-5
v_gene: TRBV7-9
CDR3aa: CASSYGTGLQSPQHF
CDR3nt: TGTGCCAGCAGCTACGGGACAGGGTTACAATCGCCCCAGCATTTT

abundance: -
d_gene: -
j_gene: TRBJ1-1
v_gene: TRBV19
CDR3aa: CASSLSVDRSTEAFF
CDR3nt: TGTGCCAGTAGTCTTTCGGTCGACCGGAGCACTGAAGCTTTCTTT

abundance: once
d_gene: -
j_gene: TRBJ2-2
v_gene: TRBV7-6
CDR3aa: CASSSREPLRTGELFF
CDR3nt: TGTGCCAGCAGCTCCCGGGAGCCACTTCGCACCGGGGAGCTGTTTTTT

abundance: -
d_gene: -
j_gene: TRBJ2-5
v_gene: TRBV20-1
CDR3aa: CSASEQLEETQYF
CDR3nt: TGCAGTGCTAGTGAACAGTTGGAAGAGACCCAGTACTTC

abundance: -
d_gene: TRBD2
j_gene: TRBJ2-7
v_gene: TRBV2
CDR3aa: CASSLTSPFSYEQYF
CDR3nt: TGTGCCAGCAGTTTGACTAGCCCTTTCTCCTACGAGCAGTACTTC

abundance: -
d_gene: -
j_gene: TRBJ2-1
v_gene: TRBV27
CDR3aa: CASIQRGRYNEQFF
CDR3nt: TGTGCCAGCATTCAGAGGGGGAGATACAATGAGCAGTTCTTC

abundance: few
d_gene: -
j_gene: TRBJ1-2
v_gene: TRBV6-2/TRBV6-3
CDR3aa: CASSYSGRGDGYTF
CDR3nt: TGTGCCAGCAGTTACTCCGGCAGGGGAGACGGCTACACCTTC

abundance: -
d_gene: TRBD1
j_gene: TRBJ1-6
v_gene: TRBV28
CDR3aa: CASSFGTGRLSPLHF
CDR3nt: TGTGCCAGCAGTTTCGGGACAGGGCGGTTGTCACCCCTCCACTTT

abundance: few
d_gene: -
j_gene: TRBJ1-2
v_gene: TRBV5-5
CDR3aa: CASSSQVTFGYTF
CDR3nt: TGTGCCAGCAGCTCCCAGGTGACCTTTGGCTACACCTTC

abundance: few
d_gene: -
j_gene: TRBJ2-3
v_gene: TRBV27
CDR3aa: CASSPPARVGRVTDTQYF
CDR3nt: TGTGCCAGCAGTCCCCCCGCCAGGGTAGGGCGCGTAACAGATACGCAGTATTTT

abundance: -
d_gene: TRBD1
j_gene: TRBJ2-1
v_gene: TRBV6-6
CDR3aa: CASSYGTDYNEQFF
CDR3nt: TGTGCCAGCAGTTACGGGACAGATTACAATGAGCAGTTCTTC

abundance: -
d_gene: -
j_gene: TRBJ1-4
v_gene: TRBV28
CDR3aa: CASGGGGVTNEKLFF
CDR3nt: TGTGCCAGCGGAGGGGGAGGGGTCACTAATGAAAAACTGTTTTTT

abundance: -
d_gene: -
j_gene: TRBJ2-1
v_gene: TRBV11-1
CDR3aa: CASSPIQGYNEQFF
CDR3nt: TGTGCCAGCAGCCCAATACAGGGATACAATGAGCAGTTCTTC

abundance: -
d_gene: TRBD1
j_gene: TRBJ2-2
v_gene: TRBV13
CDR3aa: CASSRWTGNTGELFF
CDR3nt: TGTGCCAGCAGCAGATGGACAGGGAACACCGGGGAGCTGTTTTTT

abundance: few
d_gene: TRBD1
j_gene: TRBJ2-7
v_gene: TRBV28
CDR3aa: CASRKTGTASYEQYF
CDR3nt: TGTGCCAGCAGAAAAACCGGGACAGCTTCCTACGAGCAGTACTTC

abundance: -
d_gene: TRBD2
j_gene: TRBJ2-7
v_gene: TRBV13
CDR3aa: CASSLGSGRTLSYEQYF
CDR3nt: TGTGCCAGCAGCTTAGGTAGCGGGAGGACCCTTTCCTACGAGCAGTACTTC

abundance: -
d_gene: TRBD1
j_gene: TRBJ1-2
v_gene: TRBV6-5
CDR3aa: CASRPTGGGRGYTF
CDR3nt: TGTGCCAGCAGACCCACCGGAGGGGGCCGCGGCTACACCTTC

abundance: once
d_gene: -
j_gene: TRBJ1-4
v_gene: TRBV10-2
CDR3aa: CASSRNEKLFF
CDR3nt: TGCGCCAGCAGTCGGAATGAAAAACTGTTTTTT

abundance: -
d_gene: -
j_gene: TRBJ2-1
v_gene: TRBV24-1
CDR3aa: CATSDSTTGNEQFF
CDR3nt: TGTGCCACCAGTGATTCCACGACGGGGAATGAGCAGTTCTTC

abundance: -
d_gene: TRBD1
j_gene: TRBJ1-6
v_gene: TRBV4-1
CDR3aa: CASSHSGTGSNSPLHF
CDR3nt: TGCGCCAGCAGCCATTCCGGGACAGGGAGTAATTCACCCCTCCACTTT

abundance: -
d_gene: TRBD2
j_gene: TRBJ2-4
v_gene: TRBV2
CDR3aa: CASSLGLAGIRYIQYF
CDR3nt: TGTGCCAGCAGTCTTGGACTAGCGGGAATTAGGTACATTCAGTACTTC

abundance: -
d_gene: -
j_gene: TRBJ1-2
v_gene: TRBV9
CDR3aa: CASSSGTWSYTF
CDR3nt: TGTGCCAGCAGCTCCGGGACATGGAGCTACACCTTC

abundance: -
d_gene: TRBD1
j_gene: TRBJ2-1
v_gene: TRBV30
CDR3aa: CAWSDGTGREQFF
CDR3nt: TGTGCCTGGAGTGATGGGACAGGTCGTGAGCAGTTCTTC